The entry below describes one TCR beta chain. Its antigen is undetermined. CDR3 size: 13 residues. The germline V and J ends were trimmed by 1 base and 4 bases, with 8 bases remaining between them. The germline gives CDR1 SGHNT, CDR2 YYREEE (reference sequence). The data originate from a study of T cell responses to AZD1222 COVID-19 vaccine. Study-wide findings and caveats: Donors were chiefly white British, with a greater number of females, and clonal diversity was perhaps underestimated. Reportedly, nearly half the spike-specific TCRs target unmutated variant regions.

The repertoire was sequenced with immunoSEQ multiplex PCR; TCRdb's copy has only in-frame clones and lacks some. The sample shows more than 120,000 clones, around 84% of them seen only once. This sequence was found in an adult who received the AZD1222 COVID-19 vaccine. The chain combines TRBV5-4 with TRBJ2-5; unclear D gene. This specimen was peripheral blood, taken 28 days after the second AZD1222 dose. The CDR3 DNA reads TGTGCCAGCAGCTTGAGGGCCGTAGAGACCCAGTACTTC. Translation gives CASSLRAVETQYF.